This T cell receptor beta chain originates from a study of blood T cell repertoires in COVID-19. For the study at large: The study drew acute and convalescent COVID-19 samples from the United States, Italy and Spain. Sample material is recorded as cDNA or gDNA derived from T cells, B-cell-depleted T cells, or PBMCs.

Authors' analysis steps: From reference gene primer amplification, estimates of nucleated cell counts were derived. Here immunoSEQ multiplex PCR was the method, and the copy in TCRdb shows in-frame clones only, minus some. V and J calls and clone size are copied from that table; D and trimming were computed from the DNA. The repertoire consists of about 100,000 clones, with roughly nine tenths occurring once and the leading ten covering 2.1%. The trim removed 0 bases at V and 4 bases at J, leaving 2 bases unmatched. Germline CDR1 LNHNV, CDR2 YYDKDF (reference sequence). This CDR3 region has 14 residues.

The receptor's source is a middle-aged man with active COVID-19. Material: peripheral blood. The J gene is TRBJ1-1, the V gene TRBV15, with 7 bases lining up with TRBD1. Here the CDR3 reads CATSRDRGITEAFF. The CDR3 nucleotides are TGTGCCACCAGCAGAGACAGGGGGATCACTGAAGCTTTCTTT. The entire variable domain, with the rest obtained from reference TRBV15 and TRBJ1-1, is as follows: DAMVIQNPRYQVTQFGKPVTLSCSQTLNHNVMYWYQQKSSQAPKLLFHYYDKDFNNEADTPDNFQSRRPNTSFCFLDIRSPGLGDTAMYLCATSRDRGITEAFFGQGTRLTVV.